This is a list of T cell receptor beta chains from one sample in a study of T cell clonotyping in hematopoietic cell transplantation. Method: immunoSEQ multiplex PCR; TCRdb's copy keeps in-frame clones and lacks some. The top ten clones hold 1.2% of a sample with 10,000 to 15,000 clones, over 75% of them seen once. Material for sequencing was peripheral blood mononuclear cells. The source is a man aged 30 to 39 in good health. Some clones in this sample may be carry-over from other donors' samples. Both conserved end residues are part of each CDR3. A D gene is named only where the DNA matches it firmly. Size is stated for part of the rows, as once, few or many counts, or as a class when the clone is expanded.

>17|TRBJ2-3|TRBV2|once|TRBD2
CASSEWSGGRATDTQYF
TGTGCCAGCAGTGAATGGAGCGGGGGGCGTGCCACAGATACGCAGTATTTT
>15|TRBJ1-2|TRBV5-5|NA|NA
CASSIQGDLWGGYTF
TGTGCCAGCAGCATACAGGGTGACCTGTGGGGTGGCTACACCTTC
>12|TRBJ2-7|TRBV2|NA|TRBD1
CASLGQGYEQYF
TGTGCCAGCCTGGGACAGGGCTACGAGCAGTACTTC
>15|TRBJ2-3|TRBV4-2|NA|TRBD2
CASSPHGGARDTQYF
TGTGCCAGCAGCCCCCACGGGGGGGCTCGAGATACGCAGTATTTT
>16|TRBJ2-3|TRBV5-1|NA|TRBD2
CASSLAKGLAGDTQYF
TGCGCCAGCAGCTTGGCCAAGGGACTAGCGGGAGATACGCAGTATTTT
>18|TRBJ1-6|TRBV5-6|NA|NA
CASSLGWTQNTYNSPLHF
TGTGCCAGCAGCTTGGGATGGACTCAAAACACCTATAATTCACCCCTCCACTTT
>17|TRBJ2-5|TRBV5-1|NA|NA
CASSLVGQPGGQETQYF
TGCGCCAGCAGCTTGGTCGGACAGCCGGGGGGCCAAGAGACCCAGTACTTC
>12|TRBJ1-2|TRBV28|NA|NA
CASSLEYSGYTF
TGTGCCAGCAGTTTGGAATATAGTGGCTACACCTTC
>11|TRBJ1-4|TRBV30|once|NA
CAWSIREKLFF
TGTGCCTGGAGTATTCGTGAAAAACTGTTTTTT
>15|TRBJ2-1|TRBV27|NA|NA
CASSRAAGTSNEQFF
TGTGCCAGCAGTCGCGCCGCCGGGACTTCAAATGAGCAGTTCTTC
>14|TRBJ1-5|TRBV6-1|NA|NA
CASSFGYSNQPQHF
TGTGCCAGCAGTTTCGGATATAGCAATCAGCCCCAGCATTTT
>12|TRBJ1-1|TRBV2|NA|NA
CASRRGRAEAFF
TGTGCCAGCAGGCGGGGTCGGGCTGAAGCTTTCTTT
>12|TRBJ1-1|TRBV9|NA|NA
CASSGGRTEAFF
TGTGCCAGCAGCGGCGGACGTACTGAAGCTTTCTTT
>13|TRBJ1-5|TRBV29-1|once|TRBD1
CSVQGASNQPQHF
TGCAGCGTCCAGGGGGCTAGCAATCAGCCCCAGCATTTT
>16|TRBJ2-6|TRBV9|NA|NA
CASSVSGITGANVLTF
TGTGCCAGCAGCGTGAGTGGTATCACTGGGGCCAACGTCCTGACTTTC
>14|TRBJ2-3|TRBV9|NA|TRBD2
CASSVVAGADTQYF
TGTGCCAGCAGCGTAGTTGCGGGAGCCGATACGCAGTATTTT
>14|TRBJ1-1|TRBV7-8|NA|NA
CASSPRRGNTEAFF
TGTGCCAGCAGCCCGCGCAGGGGGAACACTGAAGCTTTCTTT
>15|TRBJ2-1|TRBV11-1|NA|TRBD1
CASSLEQGAGNEQFF
TGTGCCAGCAGCTTAGAACAGGGGGCGGGGAATGAGCAGTTCTTC
>13|TRBJ1-4|TRBV6-1|NA|NA
CASTSPGTRKLFF
TGTGCCAGCACCTCACCCGGGACACGAAAACTGTTTTTT
>14|TRBJ2-6|TRBV6-5|NA|NA
CASSYDSGANVLTF
TGTGCCAGCAGTTATGACTCGGGGGCCAACGTCCTGACTTTC
>13|TRBJ1-1|TRBV7-6|NA|NA
CASSLSRDTEAFF
TGTGCCAGCAGCTTAAGCCGGGACACTGAAGCTTTCTTT
>14|TRBJ1-4|TRBV6-1|NA|TRBD1
CASSEGTGYEKLFF
TGTGCCAGCAGTGAAGGGACAGGGTATGAAAAACTGTTTTTT
>16|TRBJ2-7|TRBV15|NA|NA
CATSTRPSGKSYEQYF
TGTGCCACCAGCACCCGCCCAAGCGGTAAATCCTACGAGCAGTACTTC
>16|TRBJ2-6|TRBV2|NA|NA
CASTGKVSSGANVLTF
TGTGCCAGCACCGGAAAGGTATCCTCTGGGGCCAACGTCCTGACTTTC